The clone carrying this T cell receptor (beta chain) was detected many times. Its specificity is not known. The data were obtained in a study of early T cells in non-severe SARS-CoV-2 infection. Whole-study context: From unsorted whole blood, bulk RNA was sequenced, and the chains remained unpaired. Study-level points and caveats: Lookups in VDJdb leaned toward anti-spike CD8 responses and missed private and CD4 specificities.

CDR1 is SQVTM and CDR2 is ANQGSEA in the germline V gene. The V and J ends lost 5 bases and 4 bases respectively, with 7 bases between them. The CDR3 has 11 amino acids. Individual cDNA molecules carried attached unique molecular identifiers. TCRdb called the 5' RACE reads again in MiXCR, with one record for every CDR3 protein. The sample lists some 41,000 distinct CDR3 sequences, roughly 6.2% occurring once. Material: whole blood. The chain is built from TRBV29-1 and TRBJ2-3; D is ambiguous. This sequence was found in an adult who was a healthcare worker with PCR-confirmed SARS-CoV-2 infection or an uninfected control (not recorded which). The CDR3 DNA is TGCAGCGTTAATCCCGCAGATACGCAGTATTTT. Its translation is CSVNPADTQYF.